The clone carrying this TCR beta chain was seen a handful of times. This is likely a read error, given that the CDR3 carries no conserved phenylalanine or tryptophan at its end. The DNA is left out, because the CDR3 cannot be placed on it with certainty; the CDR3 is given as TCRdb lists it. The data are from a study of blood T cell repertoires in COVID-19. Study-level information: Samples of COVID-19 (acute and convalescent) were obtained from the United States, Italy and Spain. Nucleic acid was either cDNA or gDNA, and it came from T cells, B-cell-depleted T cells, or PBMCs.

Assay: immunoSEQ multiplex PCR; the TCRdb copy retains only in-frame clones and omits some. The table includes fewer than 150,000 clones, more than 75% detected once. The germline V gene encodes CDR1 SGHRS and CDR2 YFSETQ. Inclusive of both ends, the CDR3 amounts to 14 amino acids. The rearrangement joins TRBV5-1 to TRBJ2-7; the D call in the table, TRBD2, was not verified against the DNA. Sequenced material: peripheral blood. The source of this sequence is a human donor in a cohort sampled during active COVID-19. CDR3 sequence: CASSLGSGRAPVSL.